What follows is one T cell receptor (beta chain) and its context. V lost 0 bases to trimming and J lost 2 bases; unmatched junction nucleotides: 4. Per the germline V gene, CDR1 is DFQATT and CDR2 is SNEGSKA (reference sequence). The CDR3 runs to 16 residues. TCR beta sequencing was performed on blood CD8+ and CD4+ T cells. Random hexamers were used to reverse transcribe an amount of roughly 0.5 to 1 ug RNA. TCRdb processed the immunoSEQ multiplex PCR reads anew with MiXCR; each CDR3 protein has one entry. The data contain roughly 150,000 distinct CDR3 sequences, roughly 94% of them seen just once; the ten biggest clones take up 0.21%. This entry belongs to a study of CD8 T cells in Susac syndrome.

Material for sequencing was CD8+ T cells from PBMCs. V usage is TRBV20-1 and J usage is TRBJ2-1, with 10 bases aligning to TRBD2. This sequence originates from a human donor with multiple sclerosis. Here the CDR3 reads CSARDLGLAAYNEQFF. The CDR3 bases are TGCAGTGCTAGAGATCTAGGACTAGCGGCCTACAATGAGCAGTTCTTC.